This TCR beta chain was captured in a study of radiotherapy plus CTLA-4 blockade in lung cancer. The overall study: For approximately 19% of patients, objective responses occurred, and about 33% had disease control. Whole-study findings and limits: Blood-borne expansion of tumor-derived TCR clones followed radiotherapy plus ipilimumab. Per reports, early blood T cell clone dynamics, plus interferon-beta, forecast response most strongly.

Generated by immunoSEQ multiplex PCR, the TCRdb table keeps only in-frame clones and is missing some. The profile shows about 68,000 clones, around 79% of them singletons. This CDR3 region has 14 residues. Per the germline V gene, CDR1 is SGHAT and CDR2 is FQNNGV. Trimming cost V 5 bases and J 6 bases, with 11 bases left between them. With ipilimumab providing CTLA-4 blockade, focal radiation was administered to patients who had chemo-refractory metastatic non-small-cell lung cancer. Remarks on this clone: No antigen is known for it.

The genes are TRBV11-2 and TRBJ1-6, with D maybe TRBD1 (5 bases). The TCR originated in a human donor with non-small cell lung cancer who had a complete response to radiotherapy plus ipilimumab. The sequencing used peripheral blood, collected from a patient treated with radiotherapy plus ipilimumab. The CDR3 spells CASSGPGLNSPLHF. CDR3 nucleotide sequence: TGTGCCAGCAGCGGGCCGGGGCTTAATTCACCCCTCCACTTT.